What follows are 3 T cell receptor beta chains derived from one specimen sequenced in a study of T cells in Graves' hyperthyroidism and ophthalmopathy. RNA transcripts gave rise to amplified TCR beta CDR3 regions. First-round RT-PCR targeting the TCR CDR3 was performed with the HTBI primer set. TCRdb re-derived calls from the multiplex PCR reads in MiXCR, one entry per CDR3 protein. The table lists 660,000 or so distinct CDR3 sequences, roughly 20% of them singletons. Sequenced sample: blood. The receptors derive from a man aged 30 to 39 with Graves' ophthalmopathy.

This clonotype was seen a handful of times. This chain joins TRBV19 and TRBJ2-5, with 13 bases lining up with TRBD2. This CDR3 region has 15 residues. The germline V gene has CDR1 LNHDA and CDR2 SQIVND (reference sequence). V lost 4 bases and J lost 3; bases outside the gene matches: 2. In DNA form, the CDR3 reads TGTGCCAGTAGTACAGGACTAGCGGGGGAAGAGACCCAGTACTTC. Translation gives CASSTGLAGEETQYF.

This clonotype has only a few counts. This chain uses TRBV5-1 with TRBJ2-1; the match to TRBD2 covers 9 bases. Germline V gene data show CDR1 as SGHRS and CDR2 as YFSETQ. The V gene end was trimmed by 1 base and the J gene end by 1 base; junction bases not matched to a gene: 6. The CDR3 covers 17 residues. CDR3 sequence: CASSLSSGTLSYNEQFF. The CDR3 nucleotides are TGCGCCAGCAGCTTGTCTAGCGGGACATTATCCTACAATGAGCAGTTCTTC.

This clonotype has just a few counts. The chain uses TRBV30 and TRBJ1-1; D may be TRBD1 (5 bases). The CDR3 covers 17 residues. Trimming pared 2 bases from V and 0 bases from J, leaving 19 bases between. The germline gives CDR1 GTSNPN, CDR2 SVGIG (reference sequence). The CDR3 nucleotides read TGTGCCTGGAGTCACGCCCCGGGGGAAAGGATGAACACTGAAGCTTTCTTT. It codes for CAWSHAPGERMNTEAFF.